What follows is one T cell receptor (beta chain) and its context. The sample belongs to a study of blood T cell repertoires in COVID-19. Study at large: Some COVID-19 samples were acute and others convalescent; all came from the United States, Italy and Spain. The analysed material was cDNA or gDNA that came from T cells, B-cell-depleted T cells, or PBMCs.

Original processing notes: Counts of nucleated cells, estimated from reference gene primer amplification, were obtained. Clones were read by immunoSEQ multiplex PCR, and TCRdb kept only the in-frame ones, dropping some. The V and J calls and the clone size are those of that table, but D and trimming were determined from the DNA. The data show 400,000 to 550,000 clones, with roughly 85% seen just once and almost 2% held by the top ten. Enrollees, about 18 to 100 years old, lived in about two dozen US areas. The V gene's germline CDR1 is SQVTM and CDR2 ANQGSEA. The junction had 6 bases not matched to a gene; V was cut back by 5 bases and J by 1 base. The CDR3 sequence is 14 residues long.

This sequence joins TRBV29-1 and TRBJ2-3, with 7 bases lining up with TRBD2. The receptor was derived from a woman aged 18-30 years with acute COVID-19. Material for sequencing was PBMCs or T cells enriched from blood (not recorded which). The CDR3 sequence: CSVISSGGTDTQYF. The CDR3 DNA follows: TGCAGCGTTATATCTAGCGGCGGCACAGATACGCAGTATTTT.